This paragraph reports one TCR beta chain. Trimming removed 8 bases from V and 3 bases from J; junction bases left unmatched: 4. The CDR3 consists of 15 residues. Per the germline V gene, CDR1 is KGHSH and CDR2 is LQKENI. Sequenced by immunoSEQ multiplex PCR; TCRdb stores in-frame clones only, minus some. The data show about 200,000 clones, 86% seen once. These data originate in a study of blood T cell repertoires in COVID-19. About the study: From T cells, B-cell-depleted T cells, or PBMCs came the material, which was cDNA or gDNA.

The V and J genes are TRBV18 and TRBJ2-2; 12 bases align to TRBD1. The sequence came from a woman aged 45 to 65 with COVID-19, enrolled during active disease. Sequences were obtained from peripheral blood. The CDR3 DNA reads TGTGCCAGCACGGGGACAGGGGGCTACACCGGGGAGCTGTTTTTT. Protein: CASTGTGGYTGELFF. Using reference TRBV18 and TRBJ2-2 for the parts outside the CDR3, the full variable domain is NAGVMQNPRHLVRRRGQEARLRCSPMKGHSHVYWYRQLPEEGLKFMVYLQKENIIDESGMPKERFSAEFPKEGPSILRIQQVVRGDSAAYFCASTGTGGYTGELFFGEGSRLTVL.